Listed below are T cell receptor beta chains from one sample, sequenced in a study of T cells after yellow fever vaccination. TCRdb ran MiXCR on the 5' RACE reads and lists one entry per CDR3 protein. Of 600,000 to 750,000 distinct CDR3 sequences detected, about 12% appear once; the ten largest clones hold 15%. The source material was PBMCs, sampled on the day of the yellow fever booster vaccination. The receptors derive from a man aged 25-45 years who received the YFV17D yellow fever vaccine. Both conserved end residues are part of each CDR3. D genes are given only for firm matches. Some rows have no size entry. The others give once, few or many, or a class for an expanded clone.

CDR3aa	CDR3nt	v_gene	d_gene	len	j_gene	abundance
CAWKGDENYEQYF	TGTGCCTGGAAGGGGGACGAGAACTACGAGCAGTACTTC	TRBV30	.	13	TRBJ2-7	few
CATSRAGAGNIQYF	TGTGCCACCAGCAGAGCGGGGGCTGGAAACATTCAGTACTTC	TRBV15	.	14	TRBJ2-4	.
CASSLSGRTYEQYF	TGTGCCAGCAGTCTTTCCGGGAGAACCTACGAGCAGTACTTC	TRBV25-1	.	14	TRBJ2-7	few
CASSPPEVAAGELFF	TGCGCCAGCAGCCCTCCTGAGGTGGCGGCCGGGGAGCTGTTTTTT	TRBV4-1	.	15	TRBJ2-2	few
CASIEAGGPYNEQFF	TGTGCCAGCATCGAAGCGGGAGGGCCCTACAATGAGCAGTTCTTC	TRBV6-1	TRBD2	15	TRBJ2-1	once
CASSLRGGGSPLHF	TGTGCCAGCAGCTTACGTGGGGGTGGATCACCCCTCCACTTT	TRBV5-6	.	14	TRBJ1-6	few
CSATGQGGDEQYF	TGCAGTGCTACCGGACAGGGGGGCGACGAGCAGTACTTC	TRBV20-1	TRBD1	13	TRBJ2-7	.
CASSEIRDVVGYTF	TGTGCCAGCAGTGAAATACGGGACGTCGTTGGCTACACCTTC	TRBV6-1	.	14	TRBJ1-2	.
CSARERRGGIQYF	TGCAGTGCTAGAGAAAGGAGGGGGGGCATTCAGTACTTC	TRBV20-1	.	13	TRBJ2-4	.
CASSSRDRNEQFF	TGTGCCAGTAGCTCTCGGGACCGCAATGAGCAGTTCTTC	TRBV19	.	13	TRBJ2-1	few
CSARVPGGGNQPQHF	TGCAGTGCTAGAGTCCCAGGGGGAGGCAATCAGCCCCAGCATTTT	TRBV20-1	TRBD1	15	TRBJ1-5	.
CASRPGPPTDTQYF	TGCGCCAGCAGACCGGGACCACCCACAGATACGCAGTATTTT	TRBV5-1	.	14	TRBJ2-3	.
CSARQTSAGGEAFF	TGCAGTGCTAGACAAACATCGGCAGGGGGTGAAGCTTTCTTT	TRBV20-1	TRBD1	14	TRBJ1-1	.
CSVGDRTESYEQYF	TGCAGCGTTGGGGACCGGACAGAGTCCTACGAGCAGTACTTC	TRBV29-1	.	14	TRBJ2-7	.
CSATIQGLAREDTQYF	TGCAGTGCTACAATCCAAGGACTAGCGCGGGAAGATACGCAGTATTTT	TRBV20-1	TRBD2	16	TRBJ2-3	few
CASSLVHTDTQYF	TGTGCCAGCAGCTTAGTACACACAGATACGCAGTATTTT	TRBV7-2	.	13	TRBJ2-3	few
CASSFSVAGVYNEQFF	TGTGCCAGCAGTTTTTCGGTAGCGGGAGTGTACAATGAGCAGTTCTTC	TRBV12-3/TRBV12-4	TRBD2	16	TRBJ2-1	few
CASSVVATAYNEQFF	TGTGCCAGCAGCGTAGTTGCTACTGCCTACAATGAGCAGTTCTTC	TRBV9	.	15	TRBJ2-1	.
CASSRRGGVNIQYF	TGTGCCAGCAGCCGGAGAGGAGGGGTCAACATTCAGTACTTC	TRBV6-2/TRBV6-3	.	14	TRBJ2-4	few
CSARAAKGSAEQYF	TGCAGTGCTAGAGCTGCGAAGGGGTCGGCCGAGCAGTACTTC	TRBV20-1	.	14	TRBJ2-7	few
CASSGLNYGYTF	TGTGCCAGCAGCGGGCTAAACTATGGCTACACCTTC	TRBV9	.	12	TRBJ1-2	few
CATSRGQMDSPLHF	TGTGCCACCAGCAGAGGGCAGATGGATTCACCCCTCCACTTT	TRBV15	.	14	TRBJ1-6	few
CATSTSGAGKAGGELFF	TGTGCCACCAGCACGAGCGGCGCAGGGAAAGCGGGCGGGGAGCTGTTTTTT	TRBV15	.	17	TRBJ2-2	.
CASSAGSGGPYEQYF	TGTGCCAGCAGCGCTGGTAGCGGGGGGCCCTACGAGCAGTACTTC	TRBV9	TRBD2	15	TRBJ2-7	few
CASSYQLNTDTQYF	TGTGCCAGCAGTTATCAACTAAACACAGATACGCAGTATTTT	TRBV6-5	.	14	TRBJ2-3	few
CSARVGRGHGYTF	TGCAGTGCTAGAGTAGGCCGCGGACATGGCTACACCTTC	TRBV20-1	.	13	TRBJ1-2	.
CASSAGTSSFTDTQYF	TGTGCCAGCAGCGCCGGGACTAGCAGCTTCACAGATACGCAGTATTTT	TRBV7-9	TRBD2	16	TRBJ2-3	few
CASNPLGEDEQFF	TGTGCCAGCAACCCCCTGGGGGAGGATGAGCAGTTCTTC	TRBV12-3/TRBV12-4	.	13	TRBJ2-1	.
CASSIGGNSGNTIYF	TGTGCCAGTAGTATTGGCGGAAACTCTGGAAACACCATATATTTT	TRBV19	.	15	TRBJ1-3	.
CSASRGSGPYEQYF	TGCAGTGCTAGCCGGGGAAGCGGTCCCTACGAGCAGTACTTC	TRBV20-1	.	14	TRBJ2-7	once
CASSRSAAYEQYF	TGTGCCAGCAGTAGGTCAGCAGCCTACGAGCAGTACTTC	TRBV6-1	.	13	TRBJ2-7	few
CCARDPGDSHSYEQYF	TGCTGTGCTAGAGATCCTGGGGACTCACACTCCTACGAGCAGTACTTC	TRBV20-1	.	16	TRBJ2-7	.
CASSEGRLGEGQYF	TGTGCCAGCAGTGAAGGAAGGCTCGGGGAGGGGCAGTACTTC	TRBV6-1	TRBD2	14	TRBJ2-7	few
CASSLVADGNTIYF	TGCGCCAGCAGCTTGGTTGCGGATGGAAACACCATATATTTT	TRBV5-1	.	14	TRBJ1-3	.
CASSPLGGPLDTQYF	TGTGCCAGCAGCCCCCTAGGCGGACCCCTTGATACGCAGTATTTT	TRBV7-2	.	15	TRBJ2-3	few
CASSQDPDRATYEQYF	TGTGCCAGCAGCCAAGATCCGGACAGGGCGACCTACGAGCAGTACTTC	TRBV3-1	TRBD1	16	TRBJ2-7	few
CASSLGRTEQYF	TGCGCCAGCAGCTTGGGCCGGACCGAGCAGTACTTC	TRBV5-1	.	12	TRBJ2-7	.
CAWSVPSLDTQYF	TGTGCCTGGAGTGTACCGTCGCTCGATACGCAGTATTTT	TRBV30	.	13	TRBJ2-3	.
CSATSGTISNEQFF	TGCAGTGCTACTTCCGGGACTATTAGTAATGAGCAGTTCTTC	TRBV20-1	TRBD2	14	TRBJ2-1	few
CASSFRGSGRLSSYNEQFF	TGTGCCAGCAGTTTTAGGGGGAGTGGCCGTCTCAGCTCCTACAATGAGCAGTTCTTC	TRBV12-3/TRBV12-4	.	19	TRBJ2-1	many
CASSRLAQANTGELFF	TGTGCCAGCAGCCGACTAGCCCAAGCGAACACCGGGGAGCTGTTTTTT	TRBV27	TRBD2	16	TRBJ2-2	few
CSATTNDIAGATYEQYF	TGCAGTGCTACGACGAACGATATAGCGGGGGCAACCTACGAGCAGTACTTC	TRBV20-1	TRBD2	17	TRBJ2-7	few
CASSLLGTMGNEQFF	TGTGCCAGCAGCTTATTAGGGACTATGGGGAATGAGCAGTTCTTC	TRBV7-2	TRBD2	15	TRBJ2-1	many
CASSQEWRREETQYF	TGCGCCAGCAGCCAAGAGTGGCGGAGGGAAGAGACCCAGTACTTC	TRBV4-1	.	15	TRBJ2-5	few